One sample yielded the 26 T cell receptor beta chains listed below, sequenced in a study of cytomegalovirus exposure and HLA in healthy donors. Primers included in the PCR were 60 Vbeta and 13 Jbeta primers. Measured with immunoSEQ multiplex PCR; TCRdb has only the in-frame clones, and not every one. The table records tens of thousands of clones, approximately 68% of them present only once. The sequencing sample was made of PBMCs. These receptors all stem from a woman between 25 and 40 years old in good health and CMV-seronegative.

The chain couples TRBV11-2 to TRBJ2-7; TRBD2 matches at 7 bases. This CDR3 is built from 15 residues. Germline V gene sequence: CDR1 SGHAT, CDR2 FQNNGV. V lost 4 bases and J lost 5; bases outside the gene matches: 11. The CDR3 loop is CASSSARAGVDEQYF. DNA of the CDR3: TGTGCCAGCAGCTCGGCGAGGGCGGGGGTCGACGAGCAGTACTTC.

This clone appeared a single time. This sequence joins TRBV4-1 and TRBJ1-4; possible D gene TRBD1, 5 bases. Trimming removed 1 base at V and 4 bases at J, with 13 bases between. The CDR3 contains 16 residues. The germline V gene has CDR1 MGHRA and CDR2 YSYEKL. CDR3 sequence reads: CASSQGQGGFNEKLFF. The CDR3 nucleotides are TGCGCCAGCAGCCAAGGTCAGGGAGGGTTTAATGAAAAACTGTTTTTT.

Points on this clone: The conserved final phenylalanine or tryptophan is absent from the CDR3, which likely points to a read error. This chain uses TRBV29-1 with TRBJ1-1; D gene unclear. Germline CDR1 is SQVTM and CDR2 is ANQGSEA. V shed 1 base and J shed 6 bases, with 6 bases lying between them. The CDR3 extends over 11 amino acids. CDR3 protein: CSVEAAAEAFV. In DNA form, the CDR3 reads TGCAGCGTTGAAGCGGCGGCTGAAGCTTTCGTT.

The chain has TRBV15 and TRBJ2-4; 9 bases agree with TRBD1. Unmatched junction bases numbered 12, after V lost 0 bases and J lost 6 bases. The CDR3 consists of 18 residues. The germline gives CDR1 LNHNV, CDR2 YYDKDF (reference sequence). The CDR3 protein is CATSRDRNDRGSRNIQYF. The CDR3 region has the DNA TGTGCCACCAGCAGAGATCGGAATGACAGGGGGTCTAGAAACATTCAGTACTTC.

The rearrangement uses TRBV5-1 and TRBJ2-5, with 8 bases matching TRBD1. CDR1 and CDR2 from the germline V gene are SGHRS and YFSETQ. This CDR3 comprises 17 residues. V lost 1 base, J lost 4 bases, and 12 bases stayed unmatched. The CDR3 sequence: CASSLMERQGAGETQYF. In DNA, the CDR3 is TGCGCCAGCAGCTTGATGGAAAGGCAGGGGGCAGGAGAGACCCAGTACTTC.

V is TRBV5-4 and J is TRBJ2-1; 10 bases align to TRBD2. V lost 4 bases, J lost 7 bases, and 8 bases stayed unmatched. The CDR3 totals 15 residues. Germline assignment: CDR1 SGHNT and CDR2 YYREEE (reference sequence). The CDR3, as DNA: TGTGCCAGCAGCCGGAGCGGGGGGGCTAATAATGAGCAGTTCTTC. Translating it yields CASSRSGGANNEQFF.

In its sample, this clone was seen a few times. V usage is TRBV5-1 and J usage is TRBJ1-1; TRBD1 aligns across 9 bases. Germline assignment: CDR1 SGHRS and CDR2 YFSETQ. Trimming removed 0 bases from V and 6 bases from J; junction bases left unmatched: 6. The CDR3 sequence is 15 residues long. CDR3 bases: TGCGCCAGCAGCTTGGAACCGGGACAGGGTGCTGAAGCTTTCTTT. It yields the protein CASSLEPGQGAEAFF.

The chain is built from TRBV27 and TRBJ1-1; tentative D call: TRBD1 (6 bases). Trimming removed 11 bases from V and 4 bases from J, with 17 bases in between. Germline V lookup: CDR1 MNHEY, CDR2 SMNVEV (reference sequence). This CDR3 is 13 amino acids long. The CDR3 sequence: CAAGPRGGTEAFF. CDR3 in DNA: TGTGCCGCAGGCCCACGAGGGGGCACTGAAGCTTTCTTT.

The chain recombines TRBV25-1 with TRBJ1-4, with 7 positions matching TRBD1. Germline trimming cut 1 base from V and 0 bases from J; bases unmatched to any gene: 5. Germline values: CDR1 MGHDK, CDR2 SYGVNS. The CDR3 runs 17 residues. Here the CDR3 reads CASSEWTGATTNEKLFF. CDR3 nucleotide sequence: TGTGCCAGCAGTGAATGGACAGGTGCTACAACTAATGAAAAACTGTTTTTT. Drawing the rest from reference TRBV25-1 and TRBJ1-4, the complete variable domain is EADIYQTPRYLVIGTGKKITLECSQTMGHDKMYWYQQDPGMELHLIHYSYGVNSTEKGDLSSESTVSRIRTEHFPLTLESARPSHTSQYLCASSEWTGATTNEKLFFGSGTQLSVL.

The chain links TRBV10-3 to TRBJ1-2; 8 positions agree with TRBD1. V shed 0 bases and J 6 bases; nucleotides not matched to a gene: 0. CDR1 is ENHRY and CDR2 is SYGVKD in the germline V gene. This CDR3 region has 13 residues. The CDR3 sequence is CAISESDRDGYTF. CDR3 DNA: TGTGCCATCAGTGAGTCGGACAGGGATGGCTACACCTTC.

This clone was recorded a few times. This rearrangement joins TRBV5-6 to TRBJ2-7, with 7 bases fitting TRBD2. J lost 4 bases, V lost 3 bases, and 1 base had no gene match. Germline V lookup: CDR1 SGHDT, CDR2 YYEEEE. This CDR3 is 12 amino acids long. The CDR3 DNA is TGTGCCAGCAGCTACGGGGGGTACGAGCAGTACTTC. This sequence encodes CASSYGGYEQYF.

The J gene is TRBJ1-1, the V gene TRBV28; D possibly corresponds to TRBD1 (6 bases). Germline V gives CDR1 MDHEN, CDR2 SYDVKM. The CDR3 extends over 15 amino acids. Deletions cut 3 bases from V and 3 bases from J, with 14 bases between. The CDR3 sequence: CASSLVTGLDTEAFF. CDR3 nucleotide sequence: TGTGCCAGCAGTTTGGTTACAGGGCTGGACACTGAAGCTTTCTTT. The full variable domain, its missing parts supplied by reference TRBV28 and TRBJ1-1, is DVKVTQSSRYLVKRTGEKVFLECVQDMDHENMFWYRQDPGLGLRLIYFSYDVKMKEKGDIPEGYSVSREKKERFSLILESASTNQTSMYLCASSLVTGLDTEAFFGQGTRLTVV.

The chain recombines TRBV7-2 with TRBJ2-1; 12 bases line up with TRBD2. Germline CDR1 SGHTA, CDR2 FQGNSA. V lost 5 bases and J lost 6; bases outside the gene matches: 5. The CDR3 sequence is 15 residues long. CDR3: CASSPASGGANEQFF. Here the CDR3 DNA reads TGTGCCAGCAGCCCGGCTAGCGGGGGGGCCAATGAGCAGTTCTTC. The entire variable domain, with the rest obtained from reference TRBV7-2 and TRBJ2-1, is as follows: GAGVSQSPSNKVTEKGKDVELRCDPISGHTALYWYRQSLGQGLEFLIYFQGNSAPDKSGLPSDRFSAERTGGSVSTLTIQRTQQEDSAVYLCASSPASGGANEQFFGPGTRLTVL.

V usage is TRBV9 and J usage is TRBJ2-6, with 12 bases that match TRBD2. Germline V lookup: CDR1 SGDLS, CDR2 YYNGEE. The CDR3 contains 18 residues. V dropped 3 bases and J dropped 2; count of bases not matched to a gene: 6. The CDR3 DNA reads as TGTGCCAGCAGCGAGCTAGCGGGGGGGCCTGCTGGGGCCAACGTCCTGACTTTC. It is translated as CASSELAGGPAGANVLTF.

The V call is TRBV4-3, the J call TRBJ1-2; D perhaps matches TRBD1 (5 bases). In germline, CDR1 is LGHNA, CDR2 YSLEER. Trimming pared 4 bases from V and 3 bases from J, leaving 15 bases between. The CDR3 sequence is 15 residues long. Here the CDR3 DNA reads TGCGCCAGCAGCCCCGGGGGAGGGTGGGACTATGGCTACACCTTC. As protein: CASSPGGGWDYGYTF.

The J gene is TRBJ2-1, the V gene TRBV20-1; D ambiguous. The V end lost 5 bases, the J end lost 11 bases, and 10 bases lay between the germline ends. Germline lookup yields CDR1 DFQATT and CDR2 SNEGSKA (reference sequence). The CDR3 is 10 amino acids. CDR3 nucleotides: TGCAGTGCTCGACTTTCGAAGCAGTTCTTC. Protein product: CSARLSKQFF.

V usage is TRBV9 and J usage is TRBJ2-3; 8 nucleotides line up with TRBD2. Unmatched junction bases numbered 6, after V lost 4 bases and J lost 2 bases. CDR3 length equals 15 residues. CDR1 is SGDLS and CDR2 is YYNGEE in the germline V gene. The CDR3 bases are TGTGCCAGCAGCTTTACTAGCGGCTACACAGATACGCAGTATTTT. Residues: CASSFTSGYTDTQYF.

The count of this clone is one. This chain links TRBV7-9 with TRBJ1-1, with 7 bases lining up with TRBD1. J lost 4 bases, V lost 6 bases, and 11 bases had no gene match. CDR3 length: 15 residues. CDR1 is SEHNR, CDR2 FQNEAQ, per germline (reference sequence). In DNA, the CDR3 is TGTGCCAGCAGGTACGAGGGGGCGCGTAGCACTGAAGCTTTCTTT. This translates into CASRYEGARSTEAFF.

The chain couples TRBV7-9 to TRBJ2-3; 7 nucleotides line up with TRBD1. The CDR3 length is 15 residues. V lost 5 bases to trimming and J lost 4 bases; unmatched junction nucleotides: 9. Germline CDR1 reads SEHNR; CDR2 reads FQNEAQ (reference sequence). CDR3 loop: CASSPITGAADTQYF. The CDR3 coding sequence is TGTGCCAGCAGCCCAATCACAGGGGCCGCAGATACGCAGTATTTT.

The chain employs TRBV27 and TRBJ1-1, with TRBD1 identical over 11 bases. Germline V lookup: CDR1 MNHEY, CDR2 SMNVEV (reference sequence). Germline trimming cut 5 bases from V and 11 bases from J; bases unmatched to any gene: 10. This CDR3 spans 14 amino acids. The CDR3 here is CASSGGTGGLSAFF. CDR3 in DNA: TGTGCCAGCAGTGGCGGGACAGGGGGTTTGAGTGCTTTCTTT.

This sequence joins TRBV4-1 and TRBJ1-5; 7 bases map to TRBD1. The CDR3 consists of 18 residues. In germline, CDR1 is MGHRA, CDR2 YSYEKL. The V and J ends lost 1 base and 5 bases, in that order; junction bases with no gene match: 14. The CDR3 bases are TGCGCCAGCAGCCAAGCACCCCAGGGACAGACTCCGGATCAGCCCCAGCATTTT. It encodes CASSQAPQGQTPDQPQHF.

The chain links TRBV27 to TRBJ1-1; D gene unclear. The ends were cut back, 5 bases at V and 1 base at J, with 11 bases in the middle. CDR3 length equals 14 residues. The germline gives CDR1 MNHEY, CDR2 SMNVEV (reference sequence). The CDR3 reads CASSVMAGNTEAFF. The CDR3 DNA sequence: TGTGCCAGCAGTGTCATGGCAGGGAACACTGAAGCTTTCTTT.

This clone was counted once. The CDR3 here is CASSLGTAIGYTF. The CDR3 region has the DNA TGTGCCAGCAGTCTCGGGACAGCCATTGGCTACACCTTC. The V gene is TRBV6-5, the J gene TRBJ1-2; TRBD1 agrees at 7 bases. The germline V gene has CDR1 MNHEY and CDR2 SVGAGI. The CDR3 loop spans 13 amino acids. V shed 5 bases and J 7 bases; nucleotides not matched to a gene: 7.

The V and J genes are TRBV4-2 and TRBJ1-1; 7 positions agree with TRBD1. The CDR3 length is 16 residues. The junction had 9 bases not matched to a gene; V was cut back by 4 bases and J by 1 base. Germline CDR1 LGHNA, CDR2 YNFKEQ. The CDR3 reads CASSRRSTGRNTEAFF. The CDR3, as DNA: TGTGCCAGCAGCCGCCGCTCGACAGGGCGGAACACTGAAGCTTTCTTT.

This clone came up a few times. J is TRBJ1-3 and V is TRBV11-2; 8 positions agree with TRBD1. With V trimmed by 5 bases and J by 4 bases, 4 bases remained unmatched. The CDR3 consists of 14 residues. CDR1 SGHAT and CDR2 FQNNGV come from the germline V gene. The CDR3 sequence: CASSPDRVGNTIYF. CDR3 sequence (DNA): TGTGCCAGCAGCCCGGACAGGGTAGGAAACACCATATATTTT.

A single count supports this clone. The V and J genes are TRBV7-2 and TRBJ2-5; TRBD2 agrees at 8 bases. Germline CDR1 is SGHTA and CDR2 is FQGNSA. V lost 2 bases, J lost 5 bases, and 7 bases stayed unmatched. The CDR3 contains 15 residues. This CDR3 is CASSLSGGGIETQYF. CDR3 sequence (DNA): TGTGCCAGCAGCTTAAGCGGGGGCGGTATCGAGACCCAGTACTTC.